Listed below are T cell receptor beta chains from one sample, sequenced in a study of cytomegalovirus exposure and HLA in healthy donors. Libraries were prepared by immunoSEQ multiplex PCR; TCRdb keeps only in-frame clonotypes and omits some of them. The sample has under 150,000 clones, about three quarters seen once; the top ten hold roughly 3.1%. Sequences were obtained from PBMCs. These receptors were collected from a man aged 25 to 40 in good health and CMV-seronegative. Each CDR3 is given without its conserved first and last residue. D genes are given only for firm matches. Not all rows give a size; the values are once, few, many and, for expanded clones, a class.

d_call j_call clone_size v_call cdr3_aa
NA TRBJ2-7 NA TRBV7-3 ASSFGPAYEQY
TRBD1 TRBJ2-1 NA TRBV27 ASSTPDRGLGYNEQF
TRBD2 TRBJ2-7 NA TRBV27 ASSSLPPSSGGRYEQY
NA TRBJ1-1 once TRBV6-5 ASSTRVPHTEAF
NA TRBJ1-5 medium-sized TRBV12-1 ASSFEGQRYQPQH
NA TRBJ1-1 NA TRBV5-4 ASSLAAGLFGTEAF
TRBD2 TRBJ2-1 NA TRBV7-2 ASSVLAGDGEQF
NA TRBJ1-1 NA TRBV5-4 ASSRGSGTEAF
NA TRBJ2-7 once TRBV4-1 ASSHGPGNEQY
TRBD2 TRBJ2-3 NA TRBV19 ASGLAGTDTQY
NA TRBJ2-5 NA TRBV6-5 ASSYGRVETQY
NA TRBJ2-7 NA TRBV2 ASITKTYEQY
NA TRBJ1-6 NA TRBV9 ASSVKTDNSPLH
NA TRBJ2-3 NA TRBV9 ASSVDNGYSTDTQY
TRBD2 TRBJ2-2 NA TRBV29-1 SVHITTSGRADNTGELF
TRBD2 TRBJ2-1 NA TRBV15 ATSRDLTSGQSYNEQF
NA TRBJ2-7 NA TRBV7-2 ASSPRVPRWGEQY